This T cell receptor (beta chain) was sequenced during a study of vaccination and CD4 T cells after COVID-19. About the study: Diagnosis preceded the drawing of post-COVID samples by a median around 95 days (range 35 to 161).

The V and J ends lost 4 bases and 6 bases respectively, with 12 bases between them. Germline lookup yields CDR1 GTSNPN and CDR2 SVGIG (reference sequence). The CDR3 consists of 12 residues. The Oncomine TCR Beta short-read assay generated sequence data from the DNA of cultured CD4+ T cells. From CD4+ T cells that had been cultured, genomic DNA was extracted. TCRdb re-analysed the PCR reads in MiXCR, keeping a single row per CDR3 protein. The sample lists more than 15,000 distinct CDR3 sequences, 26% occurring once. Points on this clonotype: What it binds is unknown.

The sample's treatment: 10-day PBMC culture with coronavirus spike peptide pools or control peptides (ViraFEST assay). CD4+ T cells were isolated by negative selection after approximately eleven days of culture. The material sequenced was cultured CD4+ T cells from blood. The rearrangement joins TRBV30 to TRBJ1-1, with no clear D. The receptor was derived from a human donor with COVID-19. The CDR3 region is CAWITARAEAFF. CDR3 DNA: TGTGCCTGGATTACAGCGCGGGCTGAAGCTTTCTTT.